This T cell receptor beta chain was documented in a study of a mutant IDH1 vaccine in newly diagnosed glioma. Germline V gene sequence: CDR1 SGHRS, CDR2 YFSETQ. The CDR3 runs to 15 residues. Trimming cost V 4 bases and J 7 bases; bases outside gene matches: 6. Time point in this sample: week 35, safety follow-up. The content of each vaccine dose was 300 ug of mutant IDH1 20-mer peptide, and topical imiquimod accompanied it. Points from the study as a whole: Whatever changes occurred in top peripheral T cell clonotypes seemed unrelated to pseudoprogression.

Sequencing was performed with immunoSEQ multiplex PCR; in TCRdb, only in-frame clones are kept and a portion is missing. The sample yields about 74,000 clones, around 90% seen once. To note about this clone: Its target is not known.

Sequenced here: PBMCs, sampled from a glioma patient whose treatment included an IDH1 peptide vaccine. J is TRBJ2-1 and V is TRBV5-1, with TRBD2 matching 12 bases. This sequence originates from a man in his thirties or forties with glioma. The CDR3 DNA reads TGCGCCAGCAGCCTAGCGGGAGGGCAGGGGAATGAGCAGTTCTTC. Translating it yields CASSLAGGQGNEQFF.